This TCR beta chain stems from a study of shared clonotypes between healthy human individuals. V was shortened by 5 bases and J by 5 bases, with 21 bases between the two germline ends. Germline lookup yields CDR1 MNHNY and CDR2 SVGAGI (reference sequence). This CDR3 has 16 residues. Genomic DNA of every subset was divided equally among multiple immunoSEQ plates. An approximately 200 ng quantity of DNA, around 30,000 T cell genomes, went into the sorted-subset replicate PCRs. The repertoire was sequenced with immunoSEQ multiplex PCR; TCRdb's copy has only in-frame clones and lacks some. This sample has some 2,000,000 clones, with approximately 94% found just once.

This chain uses TRBV6-6 with TRBJ2-5; a possible D gene is TRBD1 (6 bases). This receptor was taken from a man younger than 30 in good health. Sequencing used naive CD4+ T cells sorted from blood. Subset denoted: CD45RA+ positively selected. The CDR3 protein is CASSTPRGFGMETQYF. Here the CDR3 DNA reads TGTGCCAGCAGTACTCCCAGGGGATTTGGGATGGAGACCCAGTACTTC.